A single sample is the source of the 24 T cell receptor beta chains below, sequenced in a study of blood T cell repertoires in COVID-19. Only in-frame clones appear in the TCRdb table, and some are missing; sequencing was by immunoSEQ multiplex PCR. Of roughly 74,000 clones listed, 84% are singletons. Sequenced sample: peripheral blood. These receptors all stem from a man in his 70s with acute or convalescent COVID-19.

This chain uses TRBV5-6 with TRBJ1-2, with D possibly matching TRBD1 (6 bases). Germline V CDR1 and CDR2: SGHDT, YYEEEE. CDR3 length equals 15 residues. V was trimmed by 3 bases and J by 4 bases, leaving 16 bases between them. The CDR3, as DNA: TGTGCCAGCAGCTCGACAGGACAGAGGGCCTATGGCTACACCTTC. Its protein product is CASSSTGQRAYGYTF. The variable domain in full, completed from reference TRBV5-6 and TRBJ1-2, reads DAGVTQSPTHLIKTRGQQVTLRCSPKSGHDTVSWYQQALGQGPQFIFQYYEEEERQRGNFPDRFSGHQFPNYSSELNVNALLLGDSALYLCASSSTGQRAYGYTFGSGTRLTVV.

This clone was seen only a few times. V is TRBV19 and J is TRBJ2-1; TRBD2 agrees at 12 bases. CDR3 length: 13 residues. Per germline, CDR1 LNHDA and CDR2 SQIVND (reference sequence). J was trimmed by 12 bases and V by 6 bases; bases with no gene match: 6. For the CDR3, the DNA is TGTGCCAGTAGCTCGACTAGCGGGAGTGGGCAGTTCTTC. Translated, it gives CASSSTSGSGQFF.

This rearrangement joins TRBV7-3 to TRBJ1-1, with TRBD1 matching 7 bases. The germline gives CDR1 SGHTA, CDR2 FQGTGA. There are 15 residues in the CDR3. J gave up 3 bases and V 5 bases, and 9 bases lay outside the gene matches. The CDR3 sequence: CASSPAGTEDTEAFF. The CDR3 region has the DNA TGTGCCAGCAGCCCGGCCGGGACAGAGGACACTGAAGCTTTCTTT.

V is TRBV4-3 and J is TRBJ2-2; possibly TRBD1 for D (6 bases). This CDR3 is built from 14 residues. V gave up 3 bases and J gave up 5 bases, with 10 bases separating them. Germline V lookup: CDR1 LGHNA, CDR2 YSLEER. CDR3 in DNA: TGCGCCAGCAGCCATTCCGGACAGACCGGGGAGCTGTTTTTT. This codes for CASSHSGQTGELFF.

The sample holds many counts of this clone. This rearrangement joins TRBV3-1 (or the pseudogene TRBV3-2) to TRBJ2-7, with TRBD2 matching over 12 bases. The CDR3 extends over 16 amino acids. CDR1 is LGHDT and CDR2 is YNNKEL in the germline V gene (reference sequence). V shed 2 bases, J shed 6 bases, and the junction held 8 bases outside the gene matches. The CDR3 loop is CASSQWSSGRVSEQYF. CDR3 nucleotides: TGTGCCAGCAGCCAATGGTCTAGCGGGAGGGTTAGCGAGCAGTACTTC.

For the CDR3, the DNA is TGTGCCAGCAGCTCGGTCGACAGGGGAGGGACGAGGCAGTACTTC. This sequence encodes CASSSVDRGGTRQYF. The V and J genes are TRBV9 and TRBJ2-7, with a weak D call TRBD1 (8 bases). V gave up 4 bases and J gave up 9 bases, with 23 bases separating them. The CDR3 is 15 amino acids. Germline V gives CDR1 SGDLS, CDR2 YYNGEE.

CDR3 protein: CAWSVPGAGFGTEAFF. CDR3 coding DNA: TGTGCCTGGAGTGTACCTGGGGCAGGGTTTGGGACTGAAGCTTTCTTT. J is TRBJ1-1 and V is TRBV30; the D gene is possibly TRBD1 (5 bases). CDR3 length: 16 amino acids. V dropped 0 bases and J dropped 5 bases, with 19 bases sitting between them. Per the germline V gene, CDR1 is GTSNPN and CDR2 is SVGIG (reference sequence).

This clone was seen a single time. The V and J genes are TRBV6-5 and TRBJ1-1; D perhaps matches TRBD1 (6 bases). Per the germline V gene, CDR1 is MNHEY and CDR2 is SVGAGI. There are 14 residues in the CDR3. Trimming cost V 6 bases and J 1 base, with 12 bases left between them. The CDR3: CASSVGGRNTEAFF. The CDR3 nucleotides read TGTGCCAGCAGCGTAGGGGGTCGGAACACTGAAGCTTTCTTT.

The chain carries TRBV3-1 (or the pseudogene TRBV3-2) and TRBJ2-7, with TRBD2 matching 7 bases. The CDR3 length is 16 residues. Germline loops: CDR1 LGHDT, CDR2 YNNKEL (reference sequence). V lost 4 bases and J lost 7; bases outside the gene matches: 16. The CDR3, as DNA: TGTGCCAGCAGCCCCCGCTCGACGGGGGGAAGAGGGGAGCAGTACTTC. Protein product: CASSPRSTGGRGEQYF.

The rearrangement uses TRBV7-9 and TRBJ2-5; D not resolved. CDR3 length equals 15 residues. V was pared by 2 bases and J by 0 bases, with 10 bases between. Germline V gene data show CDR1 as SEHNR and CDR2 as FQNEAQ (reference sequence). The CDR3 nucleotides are TGTGCCAGCAGCTTATTCGCAGAACACCAAGAGACCCAGTACTTC. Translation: CASSLFAEHQETQYF.

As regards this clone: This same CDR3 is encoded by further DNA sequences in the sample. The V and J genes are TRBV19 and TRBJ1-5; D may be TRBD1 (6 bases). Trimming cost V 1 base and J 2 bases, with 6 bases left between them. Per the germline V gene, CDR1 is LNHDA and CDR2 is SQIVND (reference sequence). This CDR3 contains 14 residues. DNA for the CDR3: TGTGCCAGTAGTATAGGACAGGGCAATCAGCCCCAGCATTTT. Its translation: CASSIGQGNQPQHF. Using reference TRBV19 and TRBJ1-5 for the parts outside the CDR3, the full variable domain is DGGITQSPKYLFRKEGQNVTLSCEQNLNHDAMYWYRQDPGQGLRLIYYSQIVNDFQKGDIAEGYSVSREKKESFPLTVTSAQKNPTAFYLCASSIGQGNQPQHFGDGTRLSIL.

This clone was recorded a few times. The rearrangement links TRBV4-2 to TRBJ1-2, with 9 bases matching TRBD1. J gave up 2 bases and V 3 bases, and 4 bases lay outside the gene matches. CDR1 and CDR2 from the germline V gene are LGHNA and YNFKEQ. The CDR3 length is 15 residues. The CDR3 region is CASSQAGQGNYGYTF. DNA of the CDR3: TGTGCCAGCAGCCAGGCGGGACAGGGAAACTATGGCTACACCTTC.

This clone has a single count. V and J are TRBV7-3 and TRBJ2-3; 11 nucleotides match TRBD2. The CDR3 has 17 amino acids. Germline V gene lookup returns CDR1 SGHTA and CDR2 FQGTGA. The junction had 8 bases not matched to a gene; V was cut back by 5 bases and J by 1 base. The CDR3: CASSPSRLAGRTDTQYF. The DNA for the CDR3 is TGTGCCAGCAGCCCCTCCCGACTAGCGGGGCGCACAGATACGCAGTATTTT. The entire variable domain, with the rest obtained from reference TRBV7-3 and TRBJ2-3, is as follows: GAGVSQTPSNKVTEKGKYVELRCDPISGHTALYWYRQSLGQGPEFLIYFQGTGAADDSGLPNDRFFAVRPEGSVSTLKIQRTERGDSAVYLCASSPSRLAGRTDTQYFGPGTRLTVL.

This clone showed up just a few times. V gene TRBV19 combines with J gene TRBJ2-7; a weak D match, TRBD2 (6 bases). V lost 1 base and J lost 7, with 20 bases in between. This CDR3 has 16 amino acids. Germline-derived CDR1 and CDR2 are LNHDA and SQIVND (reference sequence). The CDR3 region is CASSIGVRLATEEQYF. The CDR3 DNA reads TGTGCCAGTAGTATAGGGGTACGGCTAGCGACCGAAGAGCAGTACTTC.

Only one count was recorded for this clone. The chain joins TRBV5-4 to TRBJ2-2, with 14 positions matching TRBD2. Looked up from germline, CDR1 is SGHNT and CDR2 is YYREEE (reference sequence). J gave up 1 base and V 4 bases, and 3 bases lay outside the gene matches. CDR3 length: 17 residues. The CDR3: CASSRGLAGGNTGELFF. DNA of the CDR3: TGTGCCAGCAGCCGCGGACTAGCGGGGGGGAACACCGGGGAGCTGTTTTTT.

The CDR3 loop is CASSTGVGNEQFF. In DNA, the CDR3 is TGTGCCAGCAGTACAGGGGTTGGCAATGAGCAGTTCTTC. The chain links TRBV12-3 or TRBV12-4 to TRBJ2-1, with 7 nucleotides matching TRBD1. Germline trimming cut 5 bases from V and 6 bases from J; bases unmatched to any gene: 4. CDR3 length: 13 residues.

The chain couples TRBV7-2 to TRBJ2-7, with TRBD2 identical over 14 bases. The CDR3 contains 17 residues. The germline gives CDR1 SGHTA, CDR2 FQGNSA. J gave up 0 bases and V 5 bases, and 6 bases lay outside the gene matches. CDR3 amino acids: CASSPGTSGRVSYEQYF. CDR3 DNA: TGTGCCAGCAGCCCTGGGACTAGCGGGAGAGTCTCCTACGAGCAGTACTTC.

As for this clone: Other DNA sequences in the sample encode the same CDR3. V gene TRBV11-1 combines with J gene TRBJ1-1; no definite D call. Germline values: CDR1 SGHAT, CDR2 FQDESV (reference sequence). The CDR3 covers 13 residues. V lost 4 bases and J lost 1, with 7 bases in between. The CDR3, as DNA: TGTGCCAGCAGCTACTCCGGGAACACTGAAGCTTTCTTT. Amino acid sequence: CASSYSGNTEAFF.

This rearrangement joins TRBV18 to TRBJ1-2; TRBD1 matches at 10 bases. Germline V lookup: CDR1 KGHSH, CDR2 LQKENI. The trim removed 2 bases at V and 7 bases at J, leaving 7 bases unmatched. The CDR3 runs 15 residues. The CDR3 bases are TGTGCCAGCTCACCAATCGGACAGGGGGTCGGTGGCTACACCTTC. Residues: CASSPIGQGVGGYTF.

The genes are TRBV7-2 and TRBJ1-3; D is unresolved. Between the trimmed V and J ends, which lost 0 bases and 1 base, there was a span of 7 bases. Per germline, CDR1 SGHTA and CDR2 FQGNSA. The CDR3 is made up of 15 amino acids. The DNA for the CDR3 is TGTGCCAGCAGCTTAGCCCCCGGGTCTGGAAACACCATATATTTT. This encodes CASSLAPGSGNTIYF.

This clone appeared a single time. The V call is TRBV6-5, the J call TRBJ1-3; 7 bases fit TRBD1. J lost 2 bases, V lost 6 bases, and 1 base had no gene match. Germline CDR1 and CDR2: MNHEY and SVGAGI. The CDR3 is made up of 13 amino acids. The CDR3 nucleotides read TGTGCCAGCAGCCAGGGGGCTGGAAACACCATATATTTT. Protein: CASSQGAGNTIYF.

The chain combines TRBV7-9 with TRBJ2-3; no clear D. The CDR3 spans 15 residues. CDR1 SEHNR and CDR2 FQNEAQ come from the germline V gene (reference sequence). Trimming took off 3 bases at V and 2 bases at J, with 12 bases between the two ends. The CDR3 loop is CASSFWSQNTDTQYF. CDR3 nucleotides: TGTGCCAGCAGCTTTTGGAGCCAGAACACAGATACGCAGTATTTT.

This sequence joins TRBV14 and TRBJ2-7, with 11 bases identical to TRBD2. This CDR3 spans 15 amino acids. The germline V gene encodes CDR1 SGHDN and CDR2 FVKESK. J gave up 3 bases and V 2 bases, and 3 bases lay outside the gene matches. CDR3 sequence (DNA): TGTGCCAGCAGCCAACAGCTAGCGGGGGGCTACGAGCAGTACTTC. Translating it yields CASSQQLAGGYEQYF.

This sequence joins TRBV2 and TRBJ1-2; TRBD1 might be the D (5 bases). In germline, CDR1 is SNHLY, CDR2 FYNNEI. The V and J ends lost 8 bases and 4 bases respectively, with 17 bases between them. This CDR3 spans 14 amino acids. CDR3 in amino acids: CASVNEGGAYGYTF. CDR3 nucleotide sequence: TGTGCCAGCGTGAATGAGGGCGGGGCCTATGGCTACACCTTC.